The clone carrying this T cell receptor beta chain was counted between two and nine times. What it binds is unknown. One entry per CDR3 protein results from TCRdb running MiXCR on the RACE reads. This table holds under 450,000 distinct CDR3 sequences, nearly 5% found once. The time point is: patch test 1, 2 weeks after DPC sensitization. Stated treatment: therapeutic diphenylcyclopropenone sensitization with weekly scalp DPC. Non-pregnant alopecia patients aged 18 to 70, suitable for DPC therapy. These data come from a study of human T cells and chemical hapten exposure. Study background: For sensitization, 2% DPC was applied to an approximately 2 cm by approximately 2 cm patch of upper inner arm skin. Patch tests containing 0.01% DPC, applied to the upper back, were read at 6 days.

The junction had 16 bases not matched to a gene; V was cut back by 11 bases and J by 13 bases. Per the germline V gene, CDR1 is SEHNR and CDR2 is FQNEAQ (reference sequence). The CDR3 is 13 residues long. Regarding the study as a whole: After DPC sensitization, TCRs above 1 in 1000 frequency showed no change.

Sequenced material: whole blood, taken in connection with sensitization to the hapten diphenylcyclopropenone (DPC). The V gene is TRBV7-9, the J gene TRBJ2-1, with 8 bases matching TRBD1. The origin of this receptor is a woman in her fifties or sixties with alopecia areata. Some clones in this sample may be carry-over from other donors' samples. DNA of the CDR3: TGTGCCGGACAGACAGGGGTAGGTCCTGGACAGTTCTTC. Its protein product is CAGQTGVGPGQFF.